These 23 T cell receptor beta chains share one sample of origin, sequenced in a study of a mutant IDH1 vaccine in newly diagnosed glioma. Time point here: week 47, end of study. All doses held 300 ug of mutant IDH1 20-mer peptide, with topical imiquimod. Method: immunoSEQ multiplex PCR; TCRdb's copy keeps in-frame clones and lacks some. The sample records about 34,000 clones, approximately 87% being singletons. Antigen specificity for these receptors is unknown. The sample in question was PBMCs, obtained from a glioma patient whose treatment included an IDH1 peptide vaccine. The receptors derive from a woman aged 25 to 39 with glioma.

This chain joins TRBV15 and TRBJ2-7; D uncertain. Germline CDR1 LNHNV, CDR2 YYDKDF (reference sequence). This CDR3 has 13 amino acids. The V gene lost 0 bases and the J gene lost 6 bases, with 9 bases spanning the gap. CDR3 bases: TGTGCCACCAGCAGAGATAACCCCCTCGAGCAGTACTTC. It codes for CATSRDNPLEQYF.

This clone showed up just once. The chain recombines TRBV4-1 with TRBJ1-1; 7 bases are shared with TRBD1. J lost 3 bases, V lost 5 bases, and 6 bases had no gene match. The CDR3 totals 14 residues. Germline loops: CDR1 MGHRA, CDR2 YSYEKL. CDR3 residues: CASSDNRGYTEAFF. The DNA for the CDR3 is TGCGCCAGCAGCGACAACAGGGGTTACACTGAAGCTTTCTTT.

This chain joins TRBV30 and TRBJ2-1; D is uncertain. Trimming removed 3 bases from V and 6 bases from J, with 6 bases in between. This CDR3 is built from 11 residues. Germline CDR1 reads GTSNPN; CDR2 reads SVGIG (reference sequence). The CDR3 region has the DNA TGTGCCTGGAGCATCGGCAATGAGCAGTTCTTC. Its protein is CAWSIGNEQFF.

The CDR3 is CASSPRASYEQYF. DNA of the CDR3: TGCGCCAGCAGTCCACGGGCATCCTACGAGCAGTACTTC. V gene TRBV5-1 combines with J gene TRBJ2-7; D remains ambiguous. CDR3 length equals 13 residues. The V gene's germline CDR1 is SGHRS and CDR2 YFSETQ. V was shortened by 5 bases and J by 1 base, with 10 bases between the two germline ends. Full variable domain (outside the CDR3, taken from reference TRBV5-1 and TRBJ2-7): KAGVTQTPRYLIKTRGQQVTLSCSPISGHRSVSWYQQTPGQGLQFLFEYFSETQRNKGNFPGRFSGRQFSNSRSEMNVSTLELGDSALYLCASSPRASYEQYFGPGTRLTVT.

The V call is TRBV5-1, the J call TRBJ1-4; 8 bases map to TRBD1. The CDR3 has 20 residues. Germline V CDR1 and CDR2: SGHRS, YFSETQ. The trim removed 9 bases at V and 1 base at J, leaving 23 bases unmatched. The DNA of the CDR3 is TGCGCCACCCCAAGGGAGGGTCCTCGGGGACAGGAAGTAACTAATGAAAAACTGTTTTTT. Protein sequence: CATPREGPRGQEVTNEKLFF.

This chain connects TRBV30 to TRBJ1-1; no definite D call. Germline V CDR1 and CDR2: GTSNPN, SVGIG (reference sequence). V was pared by 2 bases and J by 2 bases, with 9 bases between. CDR3 length: 13 residues. CDR3 sequence (DNA): TGTGCCTGGAGTAAGCAGAGCAACACTGAAGCTTTCTTT. As protein: CAWSKQSNTEAFF.

The rearrangement joins TRBV4-1 to TRBJ2-3; TRBD2 matches at 8 bases. Germline-derived CDR1 and CDR2 are MGHRA and YSYEKL. This CDR3 is 16 amino acids long. The J segment lost 6 bases and the V segment lost 1 base, leaving 9 bases of the junction unmatched. This chain's CDR3 is CASSQVFRGGWDTQYF. The CDR3 DNA reads as TGCGCCAGCAGCCAAGTCTTCCGGGGGGGCTGGGATACGCAGTATTTT.

The genes are TRBV7-8 and TRBJ1-1; TRBD1 is a possible D gene (6 bases). V was pared by 7 bases and J by 8 bases, with 14 bases between. Germline assignment: CDR1 SGHVS and CDR2 FQNEAQ. The CDR3 sequence is 12 residues long. Here the CDR3 DNA reads TGTGCCAGCATGCCGGGGGCCCCCGAAGCTTTCTTT. This gives the protein CASMPGAPEAFF.

This chain connects TRBV29-1 to TRBJ2-1; 7 bases are a match to TRBD2. Germline-derived CDR1 and CDR2 are SQVTM and ANQGSEA. The CDR3 is 19 residues long. The V gene end was trimmed by 2 bases and the J gene end by 5 bases; junction bases not matched to a gene: 21. The CDR3 loop is CSVERGRGWTKGGDNEQFF. CDR3 bases: TGCAGCGTTGAAAGGGGACGGGGGTGGACTAAGGGAGGGGACAATGAGCAGTTCTTC.

V gene TRBV18 combines with J gene TRBJ2-7; 11 bases line up with TRBD1. The CDR3 is 15 residues long. The germline V gene encodes CDR1 KGHSH and CDR2 LQKENI. Losses at the gene ends were 3 bases for V and 1 base for J; bases not matched to a gene: 2. This CDR3 is CASSPGQGGSYEQYF. CDR3 nucleotides: TGTGCCAGCTCACCGGGACAGGGGGGATCCTACGAGCAGTACTTC.

V gene TRBV5-4 combines with J gene TRBJ2-2, with 11 bases aligning to TRBD1. This CDR3 comprises 16 residues. V dropped 6 bases and J dropped 3; count of bases not matched to a gene: 7. Germline CDR1 reads SGHNT; CDR2 reads YYREEE (reference sequence). The CDR3 is CASTLGTGGYTGELFF. CDR3 DNA: TGTGCCAGCACCCTAGGGACAGGGGGATACACCGGGGAGCTGTTTTTT. Based on the CDR3 plus reference TRBV5-4 and TRBJ2-2, the full variable domain is ETGVTQSPTHLIKTRGQQVTLRCSSQSGHNTVSWYQQALGQGPQFIFQYYREEENGRGNFPPRFSGLQFPNYSSELNVNALELDDSALYLCASTLGTGGYTGELFFGEGSRLTVL.

The gene calls are TRBV4-1 and TRBJ2-5; D uncertain. V lost 1 base, J lost 4 bases, and 13 bases lay in between. The CDR3 spans 15 residues. Germline V lookup: CDR1 MGHRA, CDR2 YSYEKL. The chain's CDR3 is CASSQVFERGETQYF. The CDR3 region has the DNA TGCGCCAGCAGCCAAGTTTTCGAGCGTGGAGAGACCCAGTACTTC.

The genes are TRBV5-4 and TRBJ2-1; D is possibly TRBD1 or TRBD2 (5 bases each). V lost 2 bases to trimming and J lost 1 base, with 13 bases between them. This CDR3 region has 16 residues. Germline-derived CDR1 and CDR2 are SGHNT and YYREEE (reference sequence). Written as DNA, the CDR3 is TGTGCCAGCAGCTTTCCGCCAGGGAGATCCTACAATGAGCAGTTCTTC. It codes for CASSFPPGRSYNEQFF.

The rearrangement links TRBV4-3 to TRBJ1-1, with a weak D call TRBD1 (5 bases). The germline V gene encodes CDR1 LGHNA and CDR2 YSLEER. This CDR3 is built from 14 residues. Trimming took 0 bases from V and 6 from J, leaving 11 bases between them. The DNA for the CDR3 is TGCGCCAGCAGCCAAGAGTCAGGGAGGGCTGAAGCTTTCTTT. Translating gives CASSQESGRAEAFF.

This sequence joins TRBV18 and TRBJ2-6; D remains unclear. Per germline, CDR1 KGHSH and CDR2 LQKENI. The V end was cut by 3 bases, the J end by 0 bases, with 9 bases between. The length of the CDR3 is 16 residues. CDR3 sequence: CASSPQTLSGANVLTF. The CDR3 nucleotides read TGTGCCAGCTCACCGCAGACCCTCTCTGGGGCCAACGTCCTGACTTTC.

The chain is built from TRBV5-1 and TRBJ1-1, with D hard to call. Deletions cut 3 bases from V and 3 bases from J, with 12 bases between. The CDR3 sequence is 14 residues long. Germline V gives CDR1 SGHRS, CDR2 YFSETQ. In DNA form, the CDR3 reads TGCGCCAGCAGCTCGCGGTTGGGAGACACTGAAGCTTTCTTT. As protein: CASSSRLGDTEAFF. Drawing the rest from reference TRBV5-1 and TRBJ1-1, the complete variable domain is KAGVTQTPRYLIKTRGQQVTLSCSPISGHRSVSWYQQTPGQGLQFLFEYFSETQRNKGNFPGRFSGRQFSNSRSEMNVSTLELGDSALYLCASSSRLGDTEAFFGQGTRLTVV.

The chain combines TRBV19 with TRBJ1-1; possible D gene TRBD1, 6 bases. CDR1 is LNHDA, CDR2 SQIVND, per germline (reference sequence). The V end was cut by 1 base, the J end by 3 bases, with 15 bases between. The CDR3 is made up of 16 amino acids. The CDR3 region has the DNA TGTGCCAGTAGTATAGGGAGGGGCAGGGGCTACACTGAAGCTTTCTTT. Translating gives CASSIGRGRGYTEAFF.

The chain recombines TRBV7-9 with TRBJ1-1; 10 nucleotides match TRBD1. The junction had 6 bases not matched to a gene; V was cut back by 4 bases and J by 4 bases. This CDR3 has 15 amino acids. Germline V gives CDR1 SEHNR, CDR2 FQNEAQ (reference sequence). The CDR3 here is CASSSGQGGATEAFF. The CDR3 nucleotides are TGTGCCAGCAGCTCCGGACAGGGGGGGGCCACTGAAGCTTTCTTT.

The chain has TRBV9 and TRBJ1-6, with D tentatively TRBD1 (5 bases). Per germline, CDR1 SGDLS and CDR2 YYNGEE. The CDR3 spans 15 residues. The ends were cut back, 0 bases at V and 8 bases at J, with 12 bases in the middle. CDR3 sequence reads: CASSVDLTGDSPLHF. The CDR3 bases are TGTGCCAGCAGCGTAGATCTCACGGGGGATTCACCCCTCCACTTT.

The chain combines TRBV4-3 with TRBJ2-2, with 11 nucleotides matching TRBD2. V dropped 4 bases and J dropped 5; count of bases not matched to a gene: 9. The germline CDR1 and CDR2 sequences are LGHNA and YSLEER. This CDR3 is built from 17 residues. This CDR3 is CASSPSLAGGPTGELFF. For the CDR3, the DNA is TGCGCCAGCAGCCCCTCCTTAGCGGGGGGGCCTACCGGGGAGCTGTTTTTT.

The V and J genes are TRBV4-2 and TRBJ1-2; D not certain. The CDR3 length is 11 residues. Looked up from germline, CDR1 is LGHNA and CDR2 is YNFKEQ. The germline V and J ends were trimmed by 0 bases and 4 bases, with 0 bases remaining between them. CDR3 sequence (DNA): TGTGCCAGCAGCCAAGACTATGGCTACACCTTC. This encodes CASSQDYGYTF.

V gene TRBV7-9 combines with J gene TRBJ2-7; 10 nucleotides agree with TRBD1. V shed 4 bases and J 7 bases; nucleotides not matched to a gene: 7. From germline, CDR1 is SEHNR and CDR2 FQNEAQ (reference sequence). The CDR3 has 14 residues. The CDR3 spells CASSSGTGVFEQYF. The CDR3 DNA is TGTGCCAGCAGCTCCGGGACAGGGGTCTTTGAGCAGTACTTC.

The chain employs TRBV25-1 and TRBJ1-1, with D perhaps matching TRBD1 (5 bases). Trimming pared 10 bases from V and 5 bases from J, leaving 23 bases between. The CDR3 spans 15 residues. Looked up from germline, CDR1 is MGHDK and CDR2 is SYGVNS. For the CDR3, the DNA is TGTGCCACCCGAGGCCACAGGACCCGAGGGACTGAAGCTTTCTTT. Translated: CATRGHRTRGTEAFF.